This T cell receptor (beta chain) stems from a study of blood T cell repertoires in COVID-19. For the study at large: Material from acute and convalescent COVID-19 was sourced from the United States, Italy and Spain.

Trimming cost V 8 bases and J 0 bases, with 13 bases left between them. Germline V gives CDR1 MNHEY, CDR2 SVGAGI. The CDR3 covers 14 residues. In the authors' methods: Counts of nucleated cells, estimated from reference gene primer amplification, were obtained. The data were produced by immunoSEQ multiplex PCR, yet TCRdb's version contains in-frame clones alone and is incomplete. Clone size and V and J calls were adopted from that table, with D and trimming inferred from the DNA. The repertoire consists of hundreds of thousands of clones, with 80% to 95% occurring once and the leading ten covering about 1.9%. Ages ranged from roughly 18 to 100 years, with residence in 24 US areas. Allocation to cohorts depended on clinical history reported by the participants.

Sample: PBMCs or T cells enriched from blood (not recorded which). The TCR comes from a woman aged 18-35 years who had recovered from COVID-19. V gene TRBV6-5 combines with J gene TRBJ1-1, with D possibly being TRBD1 (5 bases). The CDR3 DNA follows: TGTGCCAGCCTCTGGACAACCTTGAACACTGAAGCTTTCTTT. It encodes CASLWTTLNTEAFF.